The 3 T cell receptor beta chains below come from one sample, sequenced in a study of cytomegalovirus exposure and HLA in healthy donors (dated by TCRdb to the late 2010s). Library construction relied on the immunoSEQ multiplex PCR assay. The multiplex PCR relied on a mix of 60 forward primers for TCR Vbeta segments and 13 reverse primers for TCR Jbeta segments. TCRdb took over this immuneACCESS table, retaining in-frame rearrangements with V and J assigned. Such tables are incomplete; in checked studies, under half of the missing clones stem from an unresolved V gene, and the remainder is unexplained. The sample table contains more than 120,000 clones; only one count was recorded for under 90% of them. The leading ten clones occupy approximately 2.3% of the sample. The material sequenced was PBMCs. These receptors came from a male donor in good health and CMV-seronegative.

DNA for the CDR3: TGTGCCAGCAGTAGGGGACTAGCGACCGATTCGCAGTTCTTC. Protein sequence: CASSRGLATDSQFF. V and J are TRBV6-5 and TRBJ2-1; 10 positions agree with TRBD2. Trimming removed 5 bases from V and 12 bases from J; junction bases left unmatched: 10. Germline V CDR1 and CDR2: MNHEY, SVGAGI. The CDR3 is 14 residues long.

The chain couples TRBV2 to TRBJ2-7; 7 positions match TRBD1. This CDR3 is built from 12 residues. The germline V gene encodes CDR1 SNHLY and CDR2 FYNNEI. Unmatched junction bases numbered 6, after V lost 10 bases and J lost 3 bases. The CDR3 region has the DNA TGTGCCATAAACTCAGGGGGCTACGAGCAGTACTTC. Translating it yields CAINSGGYEQYF.

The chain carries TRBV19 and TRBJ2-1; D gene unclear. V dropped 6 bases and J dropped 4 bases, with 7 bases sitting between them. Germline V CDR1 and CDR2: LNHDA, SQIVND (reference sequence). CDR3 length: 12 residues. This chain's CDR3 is CASSLSYNEQFF. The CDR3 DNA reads TGTGCCAGTAGCCTAAGTTACAATGAGCAGTTCTTC.